Sequencing of this T cell receptor (beta chain) was carried out in a study of graft-versus-host responses after intestinal transplantation. Overall study: Transplant types were multivisceral, liver-intestinal, or isolated intestinal. Study-wide results and caveats: Some GvH clones appeared in ileal mucosa or blood before recipient bone marrow. Allografts from individuals with graft-donor T cell macrochimerism displayed high graft-versus-host to host-versus-graft clonal ratios.

CDR1 and CDR2 (germline): LNHDA, SQIVND (reference sequence). V was clipped by 1 base and J by 6 bases; unmatched bases: 2. The length of the CDR3 is 13 residues. Libraries were prepared by immunoSEQ multiplex PCR; TCRdb keeps only in-frame clonotypes and omits some of them. The sample lists 30,000 or so clones; approximately 83% were seen once. For this clone: Its antigen is not known.

This chain links TRBV19 with TRBJ2-7; TRBD2 matches at 8 bases. Sequencing was performed on unstimulated CD8+ T cells sorted from spleen or lymph node cells, taken before intestinal transplant. This TCR derives from a human donor who received an intestinal transplant. CDR3 protein: CASSIVAGGEQYF. CDR3 DNA: TGTGCCAGTAGTATAGTGGCGGGAGGCGAGCAGTACTTC.